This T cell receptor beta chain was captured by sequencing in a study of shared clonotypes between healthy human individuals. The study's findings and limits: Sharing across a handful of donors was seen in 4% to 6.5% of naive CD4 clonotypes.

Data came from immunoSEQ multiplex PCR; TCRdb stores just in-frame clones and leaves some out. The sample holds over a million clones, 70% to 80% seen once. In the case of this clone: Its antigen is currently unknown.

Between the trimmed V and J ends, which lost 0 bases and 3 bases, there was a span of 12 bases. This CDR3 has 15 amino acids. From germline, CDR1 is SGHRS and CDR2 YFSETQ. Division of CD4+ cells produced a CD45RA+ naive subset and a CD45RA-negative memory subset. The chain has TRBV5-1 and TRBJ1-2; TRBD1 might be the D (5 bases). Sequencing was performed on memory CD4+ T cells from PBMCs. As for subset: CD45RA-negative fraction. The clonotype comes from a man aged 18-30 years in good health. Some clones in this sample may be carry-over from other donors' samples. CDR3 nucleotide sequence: TGCGCCAGCAGCTTGGTAGCAGGGCCCGACTATGGCTACACCTTC. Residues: CASSLVAGPDYGYTF.